This T cell receptor beta chain was profiled in a study of blood T cell repertoires in COVID-19 (dated by TCRdb to 2020 to 2021). Notes on the research overall: Collaborator samples came from the United States, Italy and Spain and covered acute and convalescent phases of COVID-19. The prospective study material was composed of cDNA or gDNA derived from T cells, B-cell-depleted T cells, or PBMCs. The samples were drawn from the first 160 participants of the ongoing ImmuneRACE study and from roughly 1,300 subjects provided by 6 global collaborators. Deeply sampled blood TCRbeta repertoires from subjects exposed to, actively infected with, or recovered from COVID-19 were included in the dataset. A de-identified subject ID, COVID-19 status, age in years and sex were almost always included in the sample metadata. A freely available public database, intended as a resource for researchers studying the immune response to SARS-CoV-2, is where the repertoires were released. HLA class I and class II types, where available, came from metadata supplied by the sample provider rather than from assay-based typing.

The immunoSEQ Assay, a bias-controlled multiplex PCR, was used to amplify TCRbeta CDR3 regions from genomic DNA. On the study's bioinformatics: The number of nucleated cells in each sample was estimated from the amplification of reference gene primers within the assay. Sequence reads were collapsed and filtered to measure the absolute abundance of every unique TCRbeta CDR3 rearrangement. For each sample, productive Simpson clonality was calculated as the square root of Simpson's diversity index across productive rearrangements. As stored in TCRdb, this immuneACCESS dataset retains in-frame rearrangements with V and J assigned. A fraction of the clones does not appear; measured against another copy, unresolved V genes explain less than half of the discrepancy, and the remainder lacks a known reason. V and J calls and clone size follow that table, whereas D and trimming were derived from the DNA. This sample has fewer than 300,000 clones in its table, and approximately 84% of those were observed once. The ten top clones hold roughly 1.5% of the sample.

With regard to this clone: Its antigen has not been determined. Per-base quality was not reported, and no clone a single base away is much larger than it.

Paper-wide results and their limitations: The amount of clinical and demographic metadata varied by source and participant and was provided uncurated.

The CDR3, cysteine through phenylalanine, is 14 amino acids long. The kept DNA is CDR3 alone, 42 bases in frame from the first base. V is pruned by 8 bases and J by 7 bases, leaving 9 bases of the junction without a gene match. Per the germline V gene (reference sequence), SEHNR is the CDR1 and FQNEAQ is the CDR2. One collaborating source in Seattle enrolled patients while the patients were actively infected and followed the patients over time throughout the course of disease. Each collaborating institution followed its own protocols to collect whole blood in K2EDTA tubes. For TCRbeta analysis, collaborators shipped samples in one of three forms: frozen whole blood, isolated PBMCs, or DNA extracted from either of those sample types.

The TCR was taken from a human donor with COVID-19, enrolled during active disease. The donor label of this sample is uncertain. In this chain, TRBV7-9 is recombined with TRBJ2-1, with 9 middle bases fitting TRBD1. Specimen: peripheral blood. The CDR3 is CASGRDRVGNEQFF. Here is the DNA: TGTGCCAGCGGTCGGGACAGGGTAGGGAATGAGCAGTTCTTC.